The clone carrying this T cell receptor beta chain was observed a handful of times. TCRdb reprocessed the RACE reads with MiXCR, giving one entry per CDR3 protein. The top ten hold less than 10% of the sample, which has about 340,000 distinct CDR3 sequences, around 7% seen once. The data belong to a study of human T cells and chemical hapten exposure. Time point noted: patch test 1, 2 weeks after DPC sensitization. The treatment: therapeutic diphenylcyclopropenone sensitization with weekly scalp DPC. The TCR sequence derives from a woman between 18 and 29 years old with alopecia areata. Some clones in this sample may be carry-over from other donors' samples. The material sequenced was whole blood, taken in connection with sensitization to the hapten diphenylcyclopropenone (DPC).

The DNA for the CDR3 is TGTGCTAGTGGTTTCGTCGACAGTCTTCCTATTTCTGGGGCCAACGTCCTGACTTTC. Protein sequence: CASGFVDSLPISGANVLTF. The chain employs TRBV12-5 and TRBJ2-6; tentatively, D is TRBD1 (5 bases). The V gene lost 3 bases and the J gene lost 1 base, with 19 bases spanning the gap. CDR1 and CDR2 (germline): LGHNT, FRNRAP. The CDR3 totals 19 residues.